The 15 T cell receptor beta chains in this list originate from one sample, sequenced in a study of shared clonotypes between healthy human individuals. Data came from immunoSEQ multiplex PCR; TCRdb stores just in-frame clones and leaves some out. Of about 600,000 clones listed, 95% to 98% are singletons. Cells designated naive CD8 were CD45RO-negative and were positively selected for CCR7, with terminally differentiated effector memory CD45RA+ cells excluded. The sequencing input was naive CD8+ T cells sorted from blood. The receptors stem from a man aged 30-40 years in good health.

The V call is TRBV27, the J call TRBJ2-7; a weak D match, TRBD2 (5 bases). The germline gives CDR1 MNHEY, CDR2 SMNVEV (reference sequence). This CDR3 region has 11 residues. V was pared by 6 bases and J by 7 bases, with 10 bases between. This CDR3 is CASSRGLEQYF. The DNA for the CDR3 is TGTGCCAGCAGCCGAGGGCTGGAGCAGTACTTC.

The chain combines TRBV7-9 with TRBJ2-7; 10 bases line up with TRBD2. Matching the DNA end better, TRBJ2-1 makes the J call doubtful. Germline V lookup: CDR1 SEHNR, CDR2 FQNEAQ (reference sequence). The CDR3 contains 15 residues. CDR3 nucleotides: TGTGCCAGCAGTGAGCGGGAGGGCCTTTACAATGAGCAGTTCTTC. Encoded protein: CASSEREGLYNEQFF.

The rearrangement uses TRBV18 and TRBJ2-7; D might be TRBD2 (6 bases). The CDR3 is made up of 15 amino acids. Trimming pared 3 bases from V and 2 bases from J, leaving 14 bases between. Germline CDR1 is KGHSH and CDR2 is LQKENI. The CDR3 region has the DNA TGTGCCAGCTCACCGGGTATAGGGGAGGCCTACGAGCAGTACTTC. Its protein is CASSPGIGEAYEQYF.

The chain recombines TRBV10-3 with TRBJ2-3; the D gene is possibly TRBD1 (7 bases). This CDR3 is 17 amino acids long. The germline V and J ends were trimmed by 10 bases and 4 bases, with 27 bases remaining between them. CDR1 ENHRY and CDR2 SYGVKD come from the germline V gene. CDR3 in DNA: TGTGCCACTGCAGGGCGGGACGACTTAACAGGGGCAGATACGCAGTATTTT. As protein: CATAGRDDLTGADTQYF.

This rearrangement joins TRBV9 to TRBJ2-1; 13 bases align to TRBD2. The germline V gene has CDR1 SGDLS and CDR2 YYNGEE. V gave up 3 bases and J gave up 6 bases; unmatched junction bases: 3. The CDR3 is 15 residues long. CDR3 sequence: CASSAGTSGTNEQFF. The CDR3 DNA reads TGTGCCAGCAGCGCCGGGACTAGCGGGACCAATGAGCAGTTCTTC.

The chain uses TRBV6-6 and TRBJ1-5, with no clear D. Trimming took off 2 bases at V and 2 bases at J, with 7 bases between the two ends. The CDR3 covers 14 residues. In germline, CDR1 is MNHNY, CDR2 SVGAGI (reference sequence). The DNA for the CDR3 is TGTGCCAGCAGTTACAGGGTGGGCAATCAGCCCCAGCATTTT. Amino acid sequence: CASSYRVGNQPQHF.

The rearrangement joins TRBV28 to TRBJ1-1; D gene ambiguous. Trimming cost V 2 bases and J 2 bases, with 18 bases left between them. The CDR3 extends over 17 amino acids. Germline CDR1 MDHEN, CDR2 SYDVKM. In nucleotides, the CDR3 is TGTGCCAGCAGTTTAAGGATTGGTACAGACATCAACACTGAAGCTTTCTTT. Its translation is CASSLRIGTDINTEAFF.

The rearrangement joins TRBV5-5 to TRBJ2-7, with TRBD2 identical over 8 bases. CDR3 length: 15 amino acids. V trimming: 1 base; J trimming: 0 bases; junction bases outside the gene matches: 3. Germline loops: CDR1 SGHKS, CDR2 YYEKEE (reference sequence). CDR3 residues: CASSLRLAGSYEQYF. The CDR3 DNA sequence: TGTGCCAGCAGCTTGCGCCTAGCGGGCTCCTACGAGCAGTACTTC.

The V and J genes are TRBV4-3 and TRBJ1-5; tentative D call: TRBD1 (5 bases). The ends were cut back, 0 bases at V and 5 bases at J, with 11 bases in the middle. The length of the CDR3 is 15 residues. Looked up from germline, CDR1 is LGHNA and CDR2 is YSLEER. CDR3 region: CASSQEDSPHQPQHF. DNA for the CDR3: TGCGCCAGCAGCCAAGAAGACAGTCCTCATCAGCCCCAGCATTTT.

The genes are TRBV6-1 and TRBJ2-7; 7 nucleotides align to TRBD1. The CDR3 has 17 amino acids. Trimming cost V 4 bases and J 4 bases; bases outside gene matches: 16. The V gene's germline CDR1 is MNHNS and CDR2 SASEGT. The DNA of the CDR3 is TGTGCCAGCAGTGGGCCGGAGACAGGGTACCTTAAATACGAGCAGTACTTC. Encoded protein: CASSGPETGYLKYEQYF.

J is TRBJ2-1 and V is TRBV7-9; 9 nucleotides align to TRBD1. CDR1 and CDR2 from the germline V gene are SEHNR and FQNEAQ (reference sequence). The V segment lost 4 bases and the J segment 5 bases; nucleotides outside the gene matches: 6. The CDR3 extends over 15 amino acids. The CDR3 DNA sequence: TGTGCCAGCAGCTCCTGGACAGGGGAAGACAATGAGCAGTTCTTC. Amino acids: CASSSWTGEDNEQFF.

This clone was observed a single time. The genes are TRBV6-1 and TRBJ2-5, with a possible D match to TRBD2 (6 bases). This CDR3 has 15 residues. Looked up from germline, CDR1 is MNHNS and CDR2 is SASEGT. V was shortened by 6 bases and J by 5 bases, with 19 bases between the two germline ends. CDR3 sequence reads: CASSLRLDVGETQYF. The CDR3 bases are TGTGCCAGCAGCCTTCGACTAGATGTTGGGGAGACCCAGTACTTC.

The rearrangement joins TRBV27 to TRBJ2-7; D might be TRBD2 (6 bases). V was pared by 5 bases and J by 3 bases, with 11 bases between. The CDR3 is made up of 13 amino acids. CDR1 and CDR2 from the germline V gene are MNHEY and SMNVEV (reference sequence). The CDR3 reads CASSIADGYEQYF. The CDR3 DNA reads as TGTGCCAGCAGTATAGCGGACGGCTACGAGCAGTACTTC.

The V gene is TRBV11-1, the J gene TRBJ2-5; tentative D call: TRBD2 (5 bases). Germline V CDR1 and CDR2: SGHAT, FQDESV (reference sequence). Trimming cost V 2 bases and J 2 bases, with 9 bases left between them. This CDR3 contains 14 residues. The CDR3, as DNA: TGTGCCAGCAGCTTATACGGGGAACAAGAGACCCAGTACTTC. Amino acid sequence: CASSLYGEQETQYF.

The chain joins TRBV6-6 to TRBJ2-7, with D uncertain. This CDR3 comprises 13 residues. Germline V CDR1 and CDR2: MNHNY, SVGAGI (reference sequence). With 2 bases removed from V and 4 bases from J, the gap between germline ends came to 9 bases. CDR3 protein: CASSYQDAYEQYF. CDR3 sequence (DNA): TGTGCCAGCAGTTACCAGGATGCATACGAGCAGTACTTC.